This T cell receptor (beta chain) was profiled in a study of Graves' ophthalmopathy and Graves' hyperthyroidism (dated by TCRdb to the late 2010s). Background on the whole study: Peripheral blood was collected at initial diagnosis, prior to any treatment. TCR beta repertoire signatures were used to distinguish Graves' ophthalmopathy from Graves' hyperthyroidism and to predict progression to ophthalmopathy. In total, 135 blood samples were TCR-sequenced: under 45 ophthalmopathy, approximately 75 hyperthyroidism and some 17 hyperthyroidism-to-ophthalmopathy patients. To explore V-J signatures that distinguish ophthalmopathy from hyperthyroidism, a discovery set of 100 patients was enrolled, made up of approximately 45 with ophthalmopathy and roughly 57 with stable hyperthyroidism. The independent validation cohort included 18 hyperthyroidism patients plus 17 patients who later progressed from hyperthyroidism to ophthalmopathy. In five or six hyperthyroidism patients, T-cell repertoires of thyroid tissue and blood were compared. After sampling, hyperthyroidism patients received methimazole starting at 30 mg daily, and ophthalmopathy patients received high-dose intravenous methylprednisolone.

The study at large found these results: In validation, the model predicted ophthalmopathy progression with nearly 71% sensitivity and around 72% specificity; roughly 11 predicted patients were CT-confirmed with GO in a median of approximately 6.5 months. The 13-signature model separated ophthalmopathy from stable hyperthyroidism with 85% to 90% sensitivity and about 84% specificity in cross-validation, and 80%/75% in the test set. Most of the expanded thyroid clonotypes with a frequency above 0.001 were also detected in blood, and it was suggested that the thyroid immune response may be reflected by blood repertoires. No statistical method was used to predetermine the sample size, and group allocation was not hidden from the investigators.

Patients with ophthalmopathy had moderately to severely active disease, with a Clinical Activity Score of 3 or more, a NOSPECS grade of 4 or more, and a disease duration of less than 3 months. Anyone with other autoimmune diseases, uncontrolled infections, pregnancy or lactation was excluded from the study. Clinical symptoms, serum thyroxine, TRAb, thyroid ultrasound and orbital computed tomography formed the basis of the diagnosis. Using Ficoll-Paque density gradient centrifugation, PBMCs were isolated from about 9.4 ml of fresh peripheral blood. Total RNA was extracted with Trizol reagent and quality-checked on an Agilent 2100 Bioanalyzer. For repertoire sequencing, the TCR beta CDR3 regions were amplified from RNA transcripts. HTBI primers and the Qiagen OneStep RT-PCR kit were used in a first-round RT-PCR, which was followed by a second-round multiplex PCR, size selection and purification. Sequencing of the libraries was carried out on an Illumina HiSeq2000 in paired-end mode with 100 bp reads. The paper's data handling went like this. SOAPnuke was used to process the reads, throwing out any read that had adapters, had uncalled bases, had a mean Phred below 15, or lacked an exact constant-primer or identifier match. COPE v1.2.5 was used to merge high-quality paired reads. Each unique nucleotide sequence was defined as a clonotype, and clonotypes were aligned to IMGT TRB V, D and J references with MiTCR v1.1. The analysis was limited to V-J combinations with a frequency above 0.0001, which together covered roughly 99% of the repertoires. For each V-J combination, a TCR clonal expansion and chaos score was defined as F50 clonal expansion divided by the chaos observed in the TCRdist matrix. Features were reduced by Welch's t-statistics and random forest to approximately 13 V-J combinations, which fed a naive Bayes classifier. Thyroid-blood repertoire similarity was quantified with the Morisita-Horn index. Starting from the raw public reads, TCRdb applied fastp trimming at Q25, assembled clones with MiXCR and retained in-frame beta chains. Merged by CDR3 protein, the rows form single entries marked with the most common genes and DNA. The V and J calls and clone size are TCRdb's, not the authors'. A total of 45,000 to 60,000 distinct CDR3 sequences appear in this sample, about half of them only once. 4.7% of the sample is in the top ten clones.

V loses 5 bases of germline sequence and J loses 7 bases, and the interval between the two ends is 18 bases. CDR1 and CDR2 (SEHNR, FQNEAQ) derive from the germline V gene (reference sequence). From cysteine to phenylalanine, the CDR3 is 14 amino acids long. The DNA shown is the 42-base CDR3, in frame from base 1. As to this clonotype: Its antigen specificity is not known. Base qualities are not recorded, but no much larger clone differs from it by a single base.

Recombination joined TRBV7-9 with TRBJ2-7; confidence is insufficient to name the D gene. The sequence was obtained from an adult woman with Graves' ophthalmopathy. Input material: peripheral blood. The CDR3 reads as follows: CASSPRVDRWEQYF. The nucleotide sequence is given as TGTGCCAGCAGCCCAAGGGTGGATCGTTGGGAGCAGTACTTC.